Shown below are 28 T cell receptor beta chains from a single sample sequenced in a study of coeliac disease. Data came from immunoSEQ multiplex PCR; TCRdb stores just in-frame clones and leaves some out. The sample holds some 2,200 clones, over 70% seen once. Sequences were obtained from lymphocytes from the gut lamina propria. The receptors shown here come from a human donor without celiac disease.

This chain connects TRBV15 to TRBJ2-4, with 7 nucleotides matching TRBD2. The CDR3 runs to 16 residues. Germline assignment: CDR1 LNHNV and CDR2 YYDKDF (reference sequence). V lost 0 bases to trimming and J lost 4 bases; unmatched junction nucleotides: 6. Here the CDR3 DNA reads TGTGCCACCAGCAGAGAAGAAGGGACTAAGAAAAACATTCAGTACTTC. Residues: CATSREEGTKKNIQYF.

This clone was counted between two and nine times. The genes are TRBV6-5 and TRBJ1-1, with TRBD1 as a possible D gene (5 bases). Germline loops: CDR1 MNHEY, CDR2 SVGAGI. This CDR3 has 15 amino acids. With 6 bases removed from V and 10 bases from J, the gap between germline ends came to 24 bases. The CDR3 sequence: CASSRIKQVEDPAFF. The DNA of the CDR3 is TGTGCCAGCAGCCGGATAAAACAGGTAGAGGACCCAGCTTTCTTT.

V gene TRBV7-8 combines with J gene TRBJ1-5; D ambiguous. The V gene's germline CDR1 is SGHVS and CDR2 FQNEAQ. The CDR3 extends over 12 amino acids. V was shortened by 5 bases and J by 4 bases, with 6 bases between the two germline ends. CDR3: CASSPQNQPQHF. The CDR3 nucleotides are TGTGCCAGCAGCCCCCAGAATCAGCCCCAGCATTTT.

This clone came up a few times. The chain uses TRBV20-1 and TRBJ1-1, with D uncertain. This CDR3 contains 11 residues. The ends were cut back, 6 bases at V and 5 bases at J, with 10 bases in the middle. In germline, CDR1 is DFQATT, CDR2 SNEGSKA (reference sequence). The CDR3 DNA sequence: TGCAGTGCGCTGAGGGATACTGAAGCTTTCTTT. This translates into CSALRDTEAFF.

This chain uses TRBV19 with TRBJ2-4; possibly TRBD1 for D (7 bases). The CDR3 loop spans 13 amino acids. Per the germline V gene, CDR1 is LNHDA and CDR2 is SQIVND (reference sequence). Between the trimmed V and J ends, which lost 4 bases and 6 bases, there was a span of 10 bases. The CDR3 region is CASSTGGRNIQYF. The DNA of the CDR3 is TGTGCCAGTAGTACAGGGGGGAGAAACATTCAGTACTTC. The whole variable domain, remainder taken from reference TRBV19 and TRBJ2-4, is DGGITQSPKYLFRKEGQNVTLSCEQNLNHDAMYWYRQDPGQGLRLIYYSQIVNDFQKGDIAEGYSVSREKKESFPLTVTSAQKNPTAFYLCASSTGGRNIQYFGAGTRLSVL.

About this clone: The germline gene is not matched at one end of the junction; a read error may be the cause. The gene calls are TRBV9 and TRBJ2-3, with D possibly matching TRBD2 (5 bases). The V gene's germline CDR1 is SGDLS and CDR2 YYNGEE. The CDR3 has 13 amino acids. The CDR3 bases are TGTGCCAGCAGCGTAGCGTGGGGAGATACGCCGTATTTC. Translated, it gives CASSVAWGDTPYF.

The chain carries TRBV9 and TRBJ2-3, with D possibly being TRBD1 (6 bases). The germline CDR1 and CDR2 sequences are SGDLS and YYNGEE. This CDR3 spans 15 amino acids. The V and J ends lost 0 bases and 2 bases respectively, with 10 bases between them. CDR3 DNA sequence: TGTGCCAGCAGCGTAGAGGGGGTAGCCACAGATACGCAGTATTTT. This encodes CASSVEGVATDTQYF.

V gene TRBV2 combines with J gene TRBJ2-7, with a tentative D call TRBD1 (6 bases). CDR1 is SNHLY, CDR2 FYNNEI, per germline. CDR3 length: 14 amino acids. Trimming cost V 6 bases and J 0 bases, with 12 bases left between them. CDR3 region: CASRNRDISYEQYF. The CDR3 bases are TGTGCCAGCAGGAACAGGGATATCTCCTACGAGCAGTACTTC.

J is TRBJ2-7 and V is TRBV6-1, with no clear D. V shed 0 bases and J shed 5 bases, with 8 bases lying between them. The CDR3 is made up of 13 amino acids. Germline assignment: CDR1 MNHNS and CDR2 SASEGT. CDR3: CASSEATYNEQYF. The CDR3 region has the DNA TGTGCCAGCAGTGAAGCGACATATAACGAGCAGTACTTC.

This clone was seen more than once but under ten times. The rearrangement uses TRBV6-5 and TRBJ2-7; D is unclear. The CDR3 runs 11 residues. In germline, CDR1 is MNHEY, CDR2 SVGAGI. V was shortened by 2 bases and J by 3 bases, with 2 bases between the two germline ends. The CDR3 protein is CASSYRYEQYF. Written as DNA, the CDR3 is TGTGCCAGCAGTTACCGCTACGAGCAGTACTTC.

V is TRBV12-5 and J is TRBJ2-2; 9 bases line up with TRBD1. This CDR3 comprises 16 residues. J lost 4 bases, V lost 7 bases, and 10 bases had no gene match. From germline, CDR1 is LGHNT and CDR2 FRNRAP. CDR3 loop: CASAHPRDRATGELFF. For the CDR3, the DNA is TGTGCTAGTGCCCACCCGCGGGACAGGGCCACCGGGGAGCTGTTTTTT. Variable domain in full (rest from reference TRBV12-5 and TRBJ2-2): DARVTQTPRHKVTEMGQEVTMRCQPILGHNTVFWYRQTMMQGLELLAYFRNRAPLDDSGMPKDRFSAEMPDATLATLKIQPSEPRDSAVYFCASAHPRDRATGELFFGEGSRLTVL.

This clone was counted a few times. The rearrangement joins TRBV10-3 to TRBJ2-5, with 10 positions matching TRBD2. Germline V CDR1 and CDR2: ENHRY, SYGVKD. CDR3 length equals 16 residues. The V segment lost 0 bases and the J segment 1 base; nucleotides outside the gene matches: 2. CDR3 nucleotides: TGTGCCATCAGTGAGTCGGGACTAGCGAGCCAAGAGACCCAGTACTTC. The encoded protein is CAISESGLASQETQYF.

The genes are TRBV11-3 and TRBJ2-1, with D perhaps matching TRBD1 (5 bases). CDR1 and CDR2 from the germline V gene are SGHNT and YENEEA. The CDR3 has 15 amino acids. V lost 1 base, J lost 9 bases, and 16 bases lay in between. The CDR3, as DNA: TGTGCCAGCAGCTTAGGCGGTCAGGGATTTGGTGAGCAGTTCTTC. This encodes CASSLGGQGFGEQFF.

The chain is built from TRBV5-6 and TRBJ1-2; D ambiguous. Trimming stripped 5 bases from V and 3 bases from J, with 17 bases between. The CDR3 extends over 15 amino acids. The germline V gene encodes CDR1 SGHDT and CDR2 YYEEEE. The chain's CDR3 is CASSSLSQAHYGYTF. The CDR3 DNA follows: TGTGCCAGCAGTAGTTTGTCGCAGGCCCACTATGGCTACACCTTC.

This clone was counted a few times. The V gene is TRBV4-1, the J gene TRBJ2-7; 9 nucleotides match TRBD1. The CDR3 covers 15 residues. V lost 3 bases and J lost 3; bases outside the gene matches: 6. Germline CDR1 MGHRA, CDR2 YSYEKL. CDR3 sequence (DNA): TGCGCCAGCAGCCAGATCTGGACAGGGGACTACGAGCAGTACTTC. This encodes CASSQIWTGDYEQYF.

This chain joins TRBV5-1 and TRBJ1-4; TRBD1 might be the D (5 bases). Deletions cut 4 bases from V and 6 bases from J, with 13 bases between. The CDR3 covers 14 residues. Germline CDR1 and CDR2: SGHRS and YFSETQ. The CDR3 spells CASSLGPGDEKLFF. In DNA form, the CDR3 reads TGCGCCAGCAGCCTTGGACCGGGGGATGAAAAACTGTTTTTT. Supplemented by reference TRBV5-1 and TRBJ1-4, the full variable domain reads KAGVTQTPRYLIKTRGQQVTLSCSPISGHRSVSWYQQTPGQGLQFLFEYFSETQRNKGNFPGRFSGRQFSNSRSEMNVSTLELGDSALYLCASSLGPGDEKLFFGSGTQLSVL.

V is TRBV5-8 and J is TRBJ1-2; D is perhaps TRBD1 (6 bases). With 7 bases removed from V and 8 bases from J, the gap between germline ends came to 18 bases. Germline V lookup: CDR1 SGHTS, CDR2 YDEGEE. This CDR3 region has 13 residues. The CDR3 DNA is TGTGCCAGCTGTGCGACAGGCTTCGGGGGCTACACCTTC. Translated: CASCATGFGGYTF.

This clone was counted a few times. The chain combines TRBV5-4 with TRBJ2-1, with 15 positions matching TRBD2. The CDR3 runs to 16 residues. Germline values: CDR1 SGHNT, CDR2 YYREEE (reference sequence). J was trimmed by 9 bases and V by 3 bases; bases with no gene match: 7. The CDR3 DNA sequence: TGTGCCAGCAGCTCCGGACTAGCGGGAGGGCGGGTTGAGCAGTTCTTC. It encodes CASSSGLAGGRVEQFF.

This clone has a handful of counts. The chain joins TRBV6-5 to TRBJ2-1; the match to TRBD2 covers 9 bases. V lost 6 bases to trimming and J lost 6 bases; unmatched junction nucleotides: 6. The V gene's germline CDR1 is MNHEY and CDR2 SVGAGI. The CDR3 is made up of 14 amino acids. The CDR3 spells CASRRGLASNEQFF. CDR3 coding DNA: TGTGCCAGCAGGCGGGGACTAGCTTCCAATGAGCAGTTCTTC.

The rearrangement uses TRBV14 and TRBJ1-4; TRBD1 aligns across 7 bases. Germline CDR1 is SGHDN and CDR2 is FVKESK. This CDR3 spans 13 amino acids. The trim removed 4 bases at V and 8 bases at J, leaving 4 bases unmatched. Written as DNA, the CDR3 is TGTGCCAGCAGCCCAGGGGGAGGAGAAAAACTGTTTTTT. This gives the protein CASSPGGGEKLFF. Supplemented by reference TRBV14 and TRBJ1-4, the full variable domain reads EAGVTQFPSHSVIEKGQTVTLRCDPISGHDNLYWYRRVMGKEIKFLLHFVKESKQDESGMPNNRFLAERTGGTYSTLKVQPAELEDSGVYFCASSPGGGEKLFFGSGTQLSVL.

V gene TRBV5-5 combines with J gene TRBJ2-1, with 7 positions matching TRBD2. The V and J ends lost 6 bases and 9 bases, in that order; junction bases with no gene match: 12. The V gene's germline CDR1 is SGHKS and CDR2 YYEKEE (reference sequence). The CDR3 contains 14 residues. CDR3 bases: TGTGCCAGCACGGGACTAAAGGTCCAGGGTGAGCAGTTCTTC. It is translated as CASTGLKVQGEQFF.

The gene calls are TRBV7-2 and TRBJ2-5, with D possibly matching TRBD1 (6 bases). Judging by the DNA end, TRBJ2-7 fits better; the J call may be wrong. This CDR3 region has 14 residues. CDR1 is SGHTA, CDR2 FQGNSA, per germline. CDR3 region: CASSLGDNAYEQYF. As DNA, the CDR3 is TGTGCCAGCAGCTTAGGGGACAACGCCTACGAGCAGTACTTC.

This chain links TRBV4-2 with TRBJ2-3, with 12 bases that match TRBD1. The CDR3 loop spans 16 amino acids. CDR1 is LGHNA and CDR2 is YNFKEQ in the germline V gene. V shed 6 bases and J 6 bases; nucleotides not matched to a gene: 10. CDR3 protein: CASRSTGQGARDTQYF. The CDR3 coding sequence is TGTGCCAGCAGGTCAACGGGACAGGGGGCAAGGGATACGCAGTATTTT.

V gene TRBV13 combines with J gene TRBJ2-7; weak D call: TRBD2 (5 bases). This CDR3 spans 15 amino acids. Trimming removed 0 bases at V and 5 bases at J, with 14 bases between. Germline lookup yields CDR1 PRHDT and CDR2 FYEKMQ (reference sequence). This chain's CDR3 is CASSLGLALNHEQYF. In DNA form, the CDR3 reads TGTGCCAGCAGCTTAGGCCTAGCCTTAAACCACGAGCAGTACTTC.

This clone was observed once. The CDR3 sequence: CASSIPSLAGGPEELFF. DNA of the CDR3: TGTGCCAGTAGTATCCCCTCCCTAGCGGGAGGGCCGGAGGAGCTGTTTTTT. The rearrangement uses TRBV19 and TRBJ2-2; TRBD2 agrees at 12 bases. The V segment lost 3 bases and the J segment 10 bases; nucleotides outside the gene matches: 12. This CDR3 is 17 amino acids long. Germline lookup yields CDR1 LNHDA and CDR2 SQIVND (reference sequence).

The CDR3 DNA follows: TGCGCCAGCAGCCAACATAGCGGTGGGTACAATGAGCAGTTCTTC. Residues: CASSQHSGGYNEQFF. The chain recombines TRBV4-3 with TRBJ2-1; the D gene is possibly TRBD2 (6 bases). The CDR3 loop spans 15 amino acids. Deletions cut 2 bases from V and 4 bases from J, with 12 bases between. CDR1 is LGHNA, CDR2 YSLEER, per germline.

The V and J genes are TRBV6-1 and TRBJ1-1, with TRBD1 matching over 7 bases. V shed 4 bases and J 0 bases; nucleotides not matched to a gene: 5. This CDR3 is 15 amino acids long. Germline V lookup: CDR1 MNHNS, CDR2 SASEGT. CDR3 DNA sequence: TGTGCCAGCAGTGCCCGACAGGGTATGAACACTGAAGCTTTCTTT. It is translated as CASSARQGMNTEAFF.

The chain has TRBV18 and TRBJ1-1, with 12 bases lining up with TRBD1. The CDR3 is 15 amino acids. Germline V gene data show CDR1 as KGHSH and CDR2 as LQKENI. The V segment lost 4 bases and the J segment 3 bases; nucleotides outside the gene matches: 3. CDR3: CASSLGQGAYTEAFF. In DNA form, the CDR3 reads TGTGCCAGCTCACTGGGACAGGGGGCGTACACTGAAGCTTTCTTT.